Listed below are T cell receptor beta chains from one sample, sequenced in a study of blood T cells in healthy people across ages. TCRdb fed the 5' RACE reads into MiXCR, producing one record per CDR3 protein. This table holds hundreds of thousands of distinct CDR3 sequences, under 45% found once. Sequencing was done on a sample of blood. The receptors originated from a man in his 60s in good health. Both conserved end residues are part of each CDR3. Each record gives: clone size, CDR3 length, J gene, D gene, V gene, CDR3 DNA, CDR3 protein. D genes are given only for firm matches. Clone size appears in some rows only: once, few, many, or a class for an expanded clone.

>NA|14|TRBJ2-7|NA|TRBV21-1
TGTGCCAGCAGCCTCCCCCCGGCCCCCTACGAGCAGTACTTC
CASSLPPAPYEQYF
>NA|12|TRBJ2-5|NA|TRBV20-1
TGCAGTGCTAGTGTACCCTACAATGAGCAGTACTTC
CSASVPYNEQYF
>NA|13|TRBJ1-5|NA|TRBV7-9
TGTGCCAGCAGCACTGACCCGTTTAGGGCCCAGCATTTT
CASSTDPFRAQHF
>few|15|TRBJ1-2|TRBD1|TRBV9
TGTGCCAGCAGCGTAGAAGGGGGCCCGGACTATGGCTACACCTTC
CASSVEGGPDYGYTF
>NA|13|TRBJ2-3|TRBD1|TRBV15
TGTGCCACTCAGGGGGCACGGGAAGATACGCAGTATTTT
CATQGAREDTQYF
>few|13|TRBJ1-2|NA|TRBV20-1
TGCAGTGCCGCCCGGGGGGGTTCTCTTGGCTACACCTTC
CSAARGGSLGYTF
>few|16|TRBJ2-1|NA|TRBV3-1
TGTGCCAGCAGCCAAGATCGGGGAAGCTCCTACAATGAGCAGTTCTTC
CASSQDRGSSYNEQFF
>few|13|TRBJ2-5|NA|TRBV28
TGTGCCAGCAGTTTACAGCCCAAAGAGACCCAGTACTTC
CASSLQPKETQYF
>NA|13|TRBJ2-1|TRBD2|TRBV6-2/TRBV6-3
TGTGCCAGCAGTCGTAACCGGGACTACCCGCAGTTCTTC
CASSRNRDYPQFF
>NA|14|TRBJ2-5|NA|TRBV5-1
TGCGCCAGCAGCTGGCGCCTACCAGACAATGAGCAGTACTTC
CASSWRLPDNEQYF
>NA|14|TRBJ2-5|NA|TRBV29-1
TGCAGCGTCCGGACACCGGCGGTCCAAGAGACCCAGTACTTC
CSVRTPAVQETQYF
>NA|15|TRBJ1-1|NA|TRBV2
TGTGCCAGCAGGAACTCTCGGGGCCCCCACACTGAAGCTTTCTTT
CASRNSRGPHTEAFF
>NA|15|TRBJ2-5|TRBD1|TRBV20-1
TGCAGTGCAACCGCCGGGACAGGTCCTCCGTATGAGCAGTACTTC
CSATAGTGPPYEQYF
>NA|14|TRBJ1-6|TRBD1|TRBV12-3/TRBV12-4
TGTGCCAGCACCCCGGGACAGTTTAATTCACCCCTCCACTTT
CASTPGQFNSPLHF
>NA|17|TRBJ2-1|NA|TRBV7-2
TGTGCCAGCACCATGGGTCGCGGAAAGAGCCCCTACAATGAGCAGTTCTTC
CASTMGRGKSPYNEQFF
>NA|15|TRBJ2-3|NA|TRBV5-1
TGCGCCAGCAGCGCAAAGGCGACTAGCACAGATACGCAGTATTTT
CASSAKATSTDTQYF
>NA|15|TRBJ2-5|TRBD2|TRBV4-3
TGCGCCAGCAGCCAAGGAACCGGGGGGGCGGAGACCCAGTACTTC
CASSQGTGGAETQYF
>NA|13|TRBJ2-4|NA|TRBV2
TGTGCCAGCAAGCCTACCGGGACTTGGATTCAGTACTTC
CASKPTGTWIQYF
>NA|15|TRBJ2-1|TRBD2|TRBV5-1
TGCGCCAGCAGCTGGGAAGGACTAGCGAACAATGAGCAGTTCTTC
CASSWEGLANNEQFF
>many|15|TRBJ2-1|TRBD1|TRBV20-1
TGCAGTGCTAGATCCTGGACAGGTAACTACAATGAGCAGTTCTTC
CSARSWTGNYNEQFF
>NA|14|TRBJ1-6|NA|TRBV7-9
TGTGCCAGCAGCCCCAATCCGGGAAATTCACCCCTCCACTTT
CASSPNPGNSPLHF
>NA|13|TRBJ2-7|NA|TRBV7-2
TGTGCCAGCAGCCGAGGGATTTCCTACGAGCAGTACTTC
CASSRGISYEQYF
>once|14|TRBJ1-1|TRBD1|TRBV2
TGTGCCAGCAGTGGACAGGGGGTAGGGACTGAAGCTTTCTTT
CASSGQGVGTEAFF
>NA|15|TRBJ2-3|TRBD1|TRBV12-3/TRBV12-4
TGTGCCAGCACCGGACAGGCCACTAGCACAGATACGCAGTATTTT
CASTGQATSTDTQYF
>few|16|TRBJ2-7|TRBD1|TRBV6-6
TGTGCCAGCAGACCTCATCCGGGACAGGGGCTGGACGAGCAGTACTTC
CASRPHPGQGLDEQYF
>few|12|TRBJ1-2|NA|TRBV5-1
TGCGCCAGCAGCTTGGGACAGGACAGCTACACCTTC
CASSLGQDSYTF
>many|12|TRBJ2-1|NA|TRBV12-3/TRBV12-4
TGTGCCAGCAGTTCCCCGATGGGTGAGCAGTTCTTC
CASSSPMGEQFF
>NA|14|TRBJ1-4|NA|TRBV9
TGTGCCAGCAGCGTCCGGGGTTTAGATGAAAAACTGTTTTTT
CASSVRGLDEKLFF
>NA|11|TRBJ2-7|NA|TRBV12-3/TRBV12-4
TGTGCCATCCTTACAGGAGGCGAGCAGTACTTC
CAILTGGEQYF
>NA|16|TRBJ2-2|TRBD2|TRBV27
TGTGCCAGCAGTCCCCTAGGTAGCGGGGGAACCGGGGAGCTGTTTTTT
CASSPLGSGGTGELFF
>NA|15|TRBJ1-5|NA|TRBV24-1
TGTGCCACCAGTGAAGCCGGGACAATAAATCAGCCCCAGCATTTT
CATSEAGTINQPQHF
>NA|13|TRBJ2-2|NA|TRBV10-3
TGTGCCATCAGTGGGCTGAACACCGGGGAGCTGTTTTTT
CAISGLNTGELFF
>few|14|TRBJ1-2|NA|TRBV6-5
TGTGCCAGCAGTTACTCGACCCCAGCCCAGGGACACACCTTC
CASSYSTPAQGHTF
>few|16|TRBJ2-5|NA|TRBV6-2/TRBV6-3
TGTGCCAGCAGTTACCCTAGTATTGGCTCCCAAGAGACCCAGTACTTC
CASSYPSIGSQETQYF
>NA|16|TRBJ1-6|NA|TRBV3-1
TGTGCCAGCAGCCCCAGACGGCTGGGGAGTCATTCACCCCTCCACTTT
CASSPRRLGSHSPLHF
>NA|15|TRBJ2-1|NA|TRBV4-3
TGCGCCAGCAGCCAAGAACCGAGGAGGGACAATGAGCAGTTCTTC
CASSQEPRRDNEQFF
>NA|16|TRBJ2-2|NA|TRBV27
TGTGCCAGCAGTTTTTTAGGGTGGGGGAACACCGGGGAGCTGTTTTTT
CASSFLGWGNTGELFF
>NA|15|TRBJ2-3|TRBD1|TRBV5-1
TGCGCCAGCAGCTCCGGACAGGAAGGAACAGATACGCAGTATTTT
CASSSGQEGTDTQYF
>few|14|TRBJ2-7|NA|TRBV6-2/TRBV6-3
TGTGCCAGCAGTTACCTCCAGACTTCCTACGAGCAGTACTTC
CASSYLQTSYEQYF